This record concerns one T cell receptor (beta chain) sequence. The antigen is undetermined. Germline V gene sequence: CDR1 SGHDT, CDR2 YYEEEE. Between the trimmed V and J ends, which lost 4 bases and 1 base, there was a span of 17 bases. The CDR3 extends over 16 amino acids. The data are from a study of blood T cells in healthy people across ages. Study details: With template switching, about one barcoded beta molecule was captured per two T cells.

Through a sample-barcoded 5' primer and a J-beta primer mix, a second PCR was run for about 7 to 12 cycles. TCRdb re-derived calls from the 5' RACE reads in MiXCR, one entry per CDR3 protein. The sample includes a few hundred thousand distinct CDR3 sequences, less than 30% of them seen just once. General study points: Comparison with aged donors showed that long-lived donors had more naive CD4+ cells and higher diversity. The percentage of naive T cells correlated strongly with TCR beta diversity.

Sequenced: blood. The source of this sequence is a woman in her seventies in good health. The V and J genes are TRBV5-6 and TRBJ1-1; a weak D match, TRBD1 (5 bases). The CDR3 protein is CASSNRFGGKNTEAFF. The CDR3 DNA follows: TGTGCCAGCAGCAACCGTTTTGGGGGGAAGAACACTGAAGCTTTCTTT.